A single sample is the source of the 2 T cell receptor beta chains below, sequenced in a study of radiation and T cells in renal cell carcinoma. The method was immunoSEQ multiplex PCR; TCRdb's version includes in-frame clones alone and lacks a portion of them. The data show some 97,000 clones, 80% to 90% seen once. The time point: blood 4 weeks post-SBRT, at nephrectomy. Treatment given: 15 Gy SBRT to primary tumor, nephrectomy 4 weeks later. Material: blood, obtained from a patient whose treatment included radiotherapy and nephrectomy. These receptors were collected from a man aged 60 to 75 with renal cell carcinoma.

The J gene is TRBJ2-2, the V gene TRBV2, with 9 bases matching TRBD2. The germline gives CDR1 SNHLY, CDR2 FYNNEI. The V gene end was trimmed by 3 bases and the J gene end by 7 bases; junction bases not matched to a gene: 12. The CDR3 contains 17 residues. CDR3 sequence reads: CASSDGDSGSSVGELFF. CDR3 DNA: TGTGCCAGCAGTGATGGAGATAGCGGGAGTAGTGTCGGGGAGCTGTTTTTT.

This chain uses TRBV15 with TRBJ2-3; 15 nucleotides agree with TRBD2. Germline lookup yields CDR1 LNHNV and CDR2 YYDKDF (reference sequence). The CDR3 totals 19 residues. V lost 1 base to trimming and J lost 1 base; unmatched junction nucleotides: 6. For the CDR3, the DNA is TGTGCCACCAGCAGAGGAATGGGACTAGCGGGAGGAGGCACAGATACGCAGTATTTT. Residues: CATSRGMGLAGGGTDTQYF.